The source of this T cell receptor beta chain is a study of control samples from healthy donors and cancer patients. With 1 base removed from V and 7 bases from J, the gap between germline ends came to 8 bases. This CDR3 is 13 amino acids long. CDR1 and CDR2 from the germline V gene are SEHNR and FQNEAQ (reference sequence). Only in-frame clones appear in the TCRdb table, and some are missing; sequencing was by immunoSEQ multiplex PCR. The table has approximately 140,000 clones, around nine tenths seen once; the top ten hold 11%. This TCR derives from a man aged 25-40 years in good health. This chain connects TRBV7-9 to TRBJ2-1; unclear D gene. The sequenced sample was blood. The CDR3 bases are TGTGCCAGCAGCTTAGGACGGCTAAATGAGCAGTTCTTC. It codes for CASSLGRLNEQFF. The whole variable domain, remainder taken from reference TRBV7-9 and TRBJ2-1, is DTGVSQNPRHKITKRGQNVTFRCDPISEHNRLYWYRQTLGQGPEFLTYFQNEAQLEKSRLLSDRFSAERPKGSFSTLEIQRTEQGDSAMYLCASSLGRLNEQFFGPGTRLTVL.